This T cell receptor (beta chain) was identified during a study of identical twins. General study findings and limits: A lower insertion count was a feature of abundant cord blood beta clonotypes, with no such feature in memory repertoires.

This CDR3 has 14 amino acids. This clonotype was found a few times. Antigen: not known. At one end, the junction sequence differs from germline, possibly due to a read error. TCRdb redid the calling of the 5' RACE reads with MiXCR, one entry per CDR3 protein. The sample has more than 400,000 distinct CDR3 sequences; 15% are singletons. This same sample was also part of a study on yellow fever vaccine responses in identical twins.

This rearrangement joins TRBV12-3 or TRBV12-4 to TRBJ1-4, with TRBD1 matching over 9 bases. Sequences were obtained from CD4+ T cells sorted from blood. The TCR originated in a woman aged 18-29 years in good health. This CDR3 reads CASSLGQGNGKLFF. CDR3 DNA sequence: TGTGCCAGCAGTCTCGGACAGGGGAATGGAAAACTGTTTTTT.